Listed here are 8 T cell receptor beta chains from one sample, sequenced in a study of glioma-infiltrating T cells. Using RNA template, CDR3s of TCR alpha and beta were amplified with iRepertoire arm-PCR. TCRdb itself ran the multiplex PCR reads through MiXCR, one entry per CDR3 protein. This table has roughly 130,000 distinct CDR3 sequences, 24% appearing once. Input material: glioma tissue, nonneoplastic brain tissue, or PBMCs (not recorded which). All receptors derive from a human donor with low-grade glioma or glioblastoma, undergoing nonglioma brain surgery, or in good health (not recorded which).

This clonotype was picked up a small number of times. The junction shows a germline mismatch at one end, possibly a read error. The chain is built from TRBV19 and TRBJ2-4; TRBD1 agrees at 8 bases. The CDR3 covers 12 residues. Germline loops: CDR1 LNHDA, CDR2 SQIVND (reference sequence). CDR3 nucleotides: TGTGCCAGTAGTTCCGCTCGACAGGGGCAGCTCTTC. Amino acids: CASSSARQGQLF.

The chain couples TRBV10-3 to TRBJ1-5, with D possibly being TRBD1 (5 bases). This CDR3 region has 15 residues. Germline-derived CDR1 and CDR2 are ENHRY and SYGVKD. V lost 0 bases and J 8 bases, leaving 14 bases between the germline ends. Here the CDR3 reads CAISESAGAGEPQHF. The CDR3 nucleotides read TGTGCCATCAGTGAGTCGGCCGGGGCTGGGGAGCCCCAGCATTTT.

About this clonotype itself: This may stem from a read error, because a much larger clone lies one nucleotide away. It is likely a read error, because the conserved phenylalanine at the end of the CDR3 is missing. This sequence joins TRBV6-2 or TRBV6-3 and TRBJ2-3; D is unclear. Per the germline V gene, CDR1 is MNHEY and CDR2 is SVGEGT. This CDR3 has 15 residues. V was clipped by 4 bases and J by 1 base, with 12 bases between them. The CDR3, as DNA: TGTGCCAGCAGTTCTGACACCTTCGGCACAGATACGCAGTATCTT. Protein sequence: CASSSDTFGTDTQYL.

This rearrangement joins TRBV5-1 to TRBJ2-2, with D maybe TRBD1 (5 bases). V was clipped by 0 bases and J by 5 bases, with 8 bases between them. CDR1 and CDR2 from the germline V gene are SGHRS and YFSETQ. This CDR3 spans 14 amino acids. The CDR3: CASSLVTETGELFF. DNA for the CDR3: TGCGCCAGCAGCTTGGTGACAGAAACCGGGGAGCTGTTTTTT.

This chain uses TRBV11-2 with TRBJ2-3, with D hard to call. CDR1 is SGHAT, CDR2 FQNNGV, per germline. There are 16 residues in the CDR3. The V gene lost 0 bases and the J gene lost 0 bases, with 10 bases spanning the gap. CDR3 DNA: TGTGCCAGCAGCTTAGACCGACCCCACAGCACAGATACGCAGTATTTT. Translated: CASSLDRPHSTDTQYF.

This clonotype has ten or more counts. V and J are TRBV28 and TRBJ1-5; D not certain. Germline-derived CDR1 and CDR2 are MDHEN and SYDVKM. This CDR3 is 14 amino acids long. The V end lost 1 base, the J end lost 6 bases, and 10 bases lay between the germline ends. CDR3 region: CASSLSLRGQPQHF. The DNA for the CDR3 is TGTGCCAGCAGTTTATCCCTTAGAGGTCAGCCCCAGCATTTT.

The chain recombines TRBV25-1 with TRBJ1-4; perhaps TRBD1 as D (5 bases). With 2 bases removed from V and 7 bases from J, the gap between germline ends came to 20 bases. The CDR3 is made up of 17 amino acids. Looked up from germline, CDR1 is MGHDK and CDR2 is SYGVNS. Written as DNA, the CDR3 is TGTGCCAGCAGTGAAATCGGGACGGGGTGGATTAGTGAAAAACTGTTTTTT. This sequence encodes CASSEIGTGWISEKLFF.

The CDR3, as DNA: TGTGCCAGCAGCTTACAGGCAGGGATGAACACTGAAGCTTTCTTT. Protein: CASSLQAGMNTEAFF. The V call is TRBV7-9, the J call TRBJ1-1; tentatively, D is TRBD1 (5 bases). The CDR3 length is 15 residues. The germline gives CDR1 SEHNR, CDR2 FQNEAQ (reference sequence). With 2 bases removed from V and 0 bases from J, the gap between germline ends came to 10 bases.